This T cell receptor beta chain was identified during a study of blood T cell repertoires in COVID-19 (dated by TCRdb to about 2020). The study in broad terms: Samples covering the acute and convalescent phases of COVID-19 were provided by collaborators in the United States, Italy and Spain. Deeply sampled blood TCRbeta repertoires from subjects exposed to, actively infected with, or recovered from COVID-19 were included in the dataset. Where HLA class I and class II types were available, the types were taken from metadata supplied by the sample provider, not from assay-based typing. A freely available public database, intended as a resource for researchers studying the immune response to SARS-CoV-2, is where the repertoires were released. The material from the prospective study consisted of cDNA or gDNA derived from T cells, B-cell-depleted T cells, or PBMCs. The samples were drawn from the first 160 participants of the ongoing ImmuneRACE study and from 1,254 subjects provided by 6 global collaborators. The sample metadata nearly always contained a de-identified subject ID, COVID-19 status, age in years and sex. The paper as a whole reports these results and caveats: How much clinical and demographic metadata was included differed by source and by participant, and the metadata was provided uncurated.

With regard to this clone: Its antigen remains unidentified. No base qualities exist here, and no much larger clone lies one base off it.

Participants in the prospective study were aged roughly 18 to 89 years, lived in 20 to 25 United States geographic areas, and enrolled through a virtual design. Cohort assignment in the prospective study relied on participant-reported clinical history from a screening survey and a study questionnaire. ImmuneRACE Cohort 3 recovered participants were defined by two consecutive negative NP/OP PCR tests, healthcare professional clearance, or symptom resolution. In the prospective study, whole blood, serum and a nasopharyngeal or oropharyngeal swab were collected from each participant by mobile phlebotomists. Prospective study participants could optionally give additional blood draws and questionnaires over an approximately 2-month period. Prospective study blood samples were shipped either frozen or at room temperature before DNA extraction. The junction shows trimming of 5 bases on V and 2 bases on J, and the gene matches do not reach 8 bases of it. The CDR3 contains 16 residues, cysteine and phenylalanine counted. The entry retains the CDR3 DNA only, 48 bases that are in frame from base 1. The germline V gene provides CDR1 SGHTA and CDR2 FQGTGA.

TCRbeta CDR3 regions were amplified from genomic DNA by means of the immunoSEQ Assay, a bias-controlled multiplex PCR. As for the original processing: The number of nucleated cells in each sample was estimated by amplification of reference gene primers within the assay. To quantify the absolute abundance of each unique TCRbeta CDR3 rearrangement, sequence reads were collapsed and filtered. Productive Simpson clonality was computed per sample as the square root of Simpson's diversity index over productive rearrangements. The table was pulled from immuneACCESS by TCRdb, which kept in-frame rearrangements only. Such tables lose some clones; where checked, under half of the loss comes from unresolved V genes, and the rest has no known cause. The DNA gave D and trimming, while V, J and clone size come from that table. The sample yields about 200,000 clones; 87% were counted once. The top ten constitute about 2.3% of the sample.

The TCR comes from a woman in her thirties who had recovered from COVID-19. Specimen: PBMCs or T cells enriched from blood (not recorded which). Recombination joined TRBV7-3 with TRBJ2-2, and 7 junctional nucleotides match TRBD1. The CDR3 region reads CASSQYRGVNTGELFF. The nucleotide sequence reads as follows: TGTGCCAGCAGCCAATACAGGGGAGTTAACACCGGGGAGCTGTTTTTT. Outside the CDR3, residues come from the reference TRBV7-3 and TRBJ2-2 proteins, so the full variable domain is: GAGVSQTPSNKVTEKGKYVELRCDPISGHTALYWYRQSLGQGPEFLIYFQGTGAADDSGLPNDRFFAVRPEGSVSTLKIQRTERGDSAVYLCASSQYRGVNTGELFFGEGSRLTVL.